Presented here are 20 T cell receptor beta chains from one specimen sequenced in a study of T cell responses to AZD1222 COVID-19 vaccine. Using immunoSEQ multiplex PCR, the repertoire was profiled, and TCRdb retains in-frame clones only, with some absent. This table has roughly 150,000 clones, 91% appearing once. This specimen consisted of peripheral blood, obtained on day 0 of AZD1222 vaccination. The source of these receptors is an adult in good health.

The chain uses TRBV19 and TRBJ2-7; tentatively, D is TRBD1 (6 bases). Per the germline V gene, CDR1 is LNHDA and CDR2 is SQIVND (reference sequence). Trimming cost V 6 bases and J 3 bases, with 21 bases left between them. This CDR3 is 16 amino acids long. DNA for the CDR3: TGTGCCAGTAGCCCCTCGCGTGGCAGGGGTCTCTACGAGCAGTACTTC. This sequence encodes CASSPSRGRGLYEQYF.

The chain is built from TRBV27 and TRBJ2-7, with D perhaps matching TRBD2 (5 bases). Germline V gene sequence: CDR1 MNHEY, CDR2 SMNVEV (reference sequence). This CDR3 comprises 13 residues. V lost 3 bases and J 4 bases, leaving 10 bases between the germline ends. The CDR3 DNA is TGTGCCAGCAGTTTGGGCAGCGGATACGAGCAGTACTTC. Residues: CASSLGSGYEQYF.

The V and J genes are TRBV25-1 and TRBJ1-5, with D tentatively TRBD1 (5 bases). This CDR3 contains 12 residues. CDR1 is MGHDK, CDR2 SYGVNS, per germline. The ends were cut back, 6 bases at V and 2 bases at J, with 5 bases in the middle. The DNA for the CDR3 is TGTGCCAGCAGCAGGGGCAATCAGCCCCAGCATTTT. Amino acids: CASSRGNQPQHF.

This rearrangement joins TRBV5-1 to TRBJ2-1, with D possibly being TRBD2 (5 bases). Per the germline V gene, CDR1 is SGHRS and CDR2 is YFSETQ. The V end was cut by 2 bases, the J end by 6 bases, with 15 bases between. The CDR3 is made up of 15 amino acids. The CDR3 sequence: CASSLIGGQVNEQFF. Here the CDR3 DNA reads TGCGCCAGCAGCTTAATCGGCGGGCAAGTCAATGAGCAGTTCTTC.

DNA of the CDR3: TGCGCCAGCAGTCTCTATTACAGGGGTGACACTGAAGCTTTCTTT. This encodes CASSLYYRGDTEAFF. The chain couples TRBV10-1 to TRBJ1-1; the match to TRBD1 covers 7 bases. Germline V gene lookup returns CDR1 WNHNN and CDR2 SYGVQD (reference sequence). The ends lost 5 bases at V and 3 bases at J; junction bases unmatched: 9. The CDR3 runs 15 residues.

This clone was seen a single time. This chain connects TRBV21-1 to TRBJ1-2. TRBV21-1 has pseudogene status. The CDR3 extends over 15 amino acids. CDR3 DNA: TGTGCCAGCAGCAAAGCAGGAGGGGTCGTAGATGGCTACACCTTC. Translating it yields CASSKAGGVVDGYTF.

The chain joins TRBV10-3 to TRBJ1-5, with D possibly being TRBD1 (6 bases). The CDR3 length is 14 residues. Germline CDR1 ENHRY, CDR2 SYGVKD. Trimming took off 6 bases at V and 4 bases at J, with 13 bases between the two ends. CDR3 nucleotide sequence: TGTGCCATCAGCCCGACAGGAGAAAATCAGCCCCAGCATTTT. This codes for CAISPTGENQPQHF.

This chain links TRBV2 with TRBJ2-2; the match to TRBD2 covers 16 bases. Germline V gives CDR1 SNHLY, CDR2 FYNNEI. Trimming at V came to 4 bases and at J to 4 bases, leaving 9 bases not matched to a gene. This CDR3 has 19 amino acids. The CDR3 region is CASSGPGLAGGPSTGELFF. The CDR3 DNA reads TGTGCCAGCAGTGGGCCGGGACTAGCGGGAGGGCCGAGCACCGGGGAGCTGTTTTTT.

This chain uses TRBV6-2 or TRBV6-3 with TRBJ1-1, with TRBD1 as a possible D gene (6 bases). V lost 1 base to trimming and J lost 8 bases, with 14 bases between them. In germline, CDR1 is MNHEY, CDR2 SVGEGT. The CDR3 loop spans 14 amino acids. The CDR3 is CASSYLRDKSEAFF. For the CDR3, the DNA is TGTGCCAGCAGTTACTTACGGGACAAAAGCGAAGCTTTCTTT.

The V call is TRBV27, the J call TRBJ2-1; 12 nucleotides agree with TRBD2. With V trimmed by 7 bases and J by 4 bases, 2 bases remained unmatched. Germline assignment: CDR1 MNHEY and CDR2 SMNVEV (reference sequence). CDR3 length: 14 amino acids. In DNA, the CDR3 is TGTGCCAGCAAGCTAGCGGGAGGGTACAATGAGCAGTTCTTC. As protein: CASKLAGGYNEQFF.

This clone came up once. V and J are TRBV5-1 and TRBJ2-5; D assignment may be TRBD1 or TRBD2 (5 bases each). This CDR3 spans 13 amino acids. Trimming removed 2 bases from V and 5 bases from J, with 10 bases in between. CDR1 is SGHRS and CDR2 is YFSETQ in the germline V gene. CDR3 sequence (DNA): TGCGCCAGCAGCTTCGGGGCACGGGAGACCCAGTACTTC. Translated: CASSFGARETQYF.

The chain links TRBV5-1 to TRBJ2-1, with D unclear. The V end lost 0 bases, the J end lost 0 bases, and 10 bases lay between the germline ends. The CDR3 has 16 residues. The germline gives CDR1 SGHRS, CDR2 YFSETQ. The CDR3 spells CASSLAGGFSYNEQFF. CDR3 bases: TGCGCCAGCAGCTTGGCGGGTGGTTTCTCCTACAATGAGCAGTTCTTC. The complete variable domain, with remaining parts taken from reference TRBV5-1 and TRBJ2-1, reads KAGVTQTPRYLIKTRGQQVTLSCSPISGHRSVSWYQQTPGQGLQFLFEYFSETQRNKGNFPGRFSGRQFSNSRSEMNVSTLELGDSALYLCASSLAGGFSYNEQFFGPGTRLTVL.

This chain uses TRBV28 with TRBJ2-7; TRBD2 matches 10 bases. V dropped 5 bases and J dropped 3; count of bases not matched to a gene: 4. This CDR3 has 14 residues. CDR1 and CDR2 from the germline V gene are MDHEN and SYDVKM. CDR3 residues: CASSESSGGYEQYF. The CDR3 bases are TGTGCCAGCAGTGAATCTAGCGGGGGCTACGAGCAGTACTTC.

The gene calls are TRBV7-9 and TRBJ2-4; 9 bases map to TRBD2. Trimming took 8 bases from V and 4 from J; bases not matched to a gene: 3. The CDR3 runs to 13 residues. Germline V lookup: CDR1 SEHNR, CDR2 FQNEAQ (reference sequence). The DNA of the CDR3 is TGTGCCAGCGGGCTAGCGGGGAAAAACATTCAGTACTTC. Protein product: CASGLAGKNIQYF.

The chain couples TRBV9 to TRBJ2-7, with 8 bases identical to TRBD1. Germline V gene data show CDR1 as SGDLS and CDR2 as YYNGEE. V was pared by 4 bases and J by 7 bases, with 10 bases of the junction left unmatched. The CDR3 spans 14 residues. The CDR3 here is CASSSLDRVGEQYF. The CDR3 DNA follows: TGTGCCAGCAGCTCCCTGGACAGGGTGGGAGAGCAGTACTTC.

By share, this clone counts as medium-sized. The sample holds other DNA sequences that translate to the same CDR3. The chain's CDR3 is CATSDLQGTDTQYF. The CDR3 DNA is TGTGCCACCAGTGATTTGCAAGGCACAGATACGCAGTATTTT. The chain links TRBV24-1 to TRBJ2-3; D remains ambiguous. Trimming left V 0 bases short and J 1 base short, with 4 bases between. The CDR3 runs to 14 residues. The germline V gene encodes CDR1 KGHDR and CDR2 SFDVKD.

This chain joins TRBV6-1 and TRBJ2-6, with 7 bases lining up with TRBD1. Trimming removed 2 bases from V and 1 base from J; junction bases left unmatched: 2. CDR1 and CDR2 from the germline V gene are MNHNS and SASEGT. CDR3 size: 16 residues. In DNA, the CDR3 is TGTGCCAGCAGTGAAAAACAGGGGTCTGGGGCCAACGTCCTGACTTTC. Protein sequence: CASSEKQGSGANVLTF.

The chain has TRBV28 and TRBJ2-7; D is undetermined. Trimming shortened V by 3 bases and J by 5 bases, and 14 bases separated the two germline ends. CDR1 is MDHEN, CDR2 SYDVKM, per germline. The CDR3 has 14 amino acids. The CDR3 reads CASSFDRADDEQYF. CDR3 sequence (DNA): TGTGCCAGCAGTTTTGATAGGGCGGACGACGAGCAGTACTTC.

CDR3 DNA: TGTGCCAGCAGCCTAGGGGGCGGAGGCGCCTACGAGCAGTACTTC. It translates to CASSLGGGGAYEQYF. The V gene is TRBV7-2, the J gene TRBJ2-7; 7 positions match TRBD1. CDR1 and CDR2 (germline): SGHTA, FQGNSA. Trimming cost V 5 bases and J 2 bases; bases outside gene matches: 9. The CDR3 is made up of 15 amino acids.

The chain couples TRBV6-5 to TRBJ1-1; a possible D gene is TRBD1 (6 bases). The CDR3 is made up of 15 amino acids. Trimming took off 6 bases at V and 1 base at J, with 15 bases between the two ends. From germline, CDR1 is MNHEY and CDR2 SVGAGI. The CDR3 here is CASSPGRGGNTEAFF. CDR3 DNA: TGTGCCAGCAGCCCCGGTAGGGGGGGGAACACTGAAGCTTTCTTT.